One and the same sample provided the 25 T cell receptor beta chains below, sequenced in a study of cytomegalovirus exposure and HLA in healthy donors. The PCR was carried out with 60 Vbeta primers and 13 Jbeta primers. Clones were read by immunoSEQ multiplex PCR, and TCRdb kept only the in-frame ones, dropping some. The sample includes about 200,000 clones. The specimen sequenced was PBMCs. The receptor set was obtained from a girl aged 2 to 10 in good health and CMV-seropositive.

This chain connects TRBV19 to TRBJ2-1; 10 nucleotides align to TRBD2. Germline CDR1 is LNHDA and CDR2 is SQIVND (reference sequence). This CDR3 region has 16 residues. V was clipped by 3 bases and J by 5 bases; unmatched bases: 7. The CDR3 DNA reads as TGTGCCAGTAGTATCTCCAGCGGGAGGGCCAACAATGAGCAGTTCTTC. The encoded protein is CASSISSGRANNEQFF.

The chain uses TRBV2 and TRBJ1-5; 9 bases agree with TRBD1. Per the germline V gene, CDR1 is SNHLY and CDR2 is FYNNEI. The CDR3 has 19 amino acids. V lost 0 bases and J lost 6; bases outside the gene matches: 15. The CDR3 sequence: CASSEAGGQGSFKGQPQHF. As DNA, the CDR3 is TGTGCCAGCAGTGAAGCCGGGGGACAGGGCAGTTTTAAAGGTCAGCCCCAGCATTTT. Together with reference TRBV2 and TRBJ1-5, the CDR3 gives the full variable domain: EPEVTQTPSHQVTQMGQEVILRCVPISNHLYFYWYRQILGQKVEFLVSFYNNEISEKSEIFDDQFSVERPDGSNFTLKIRSTKLEDSAMYFCASSEAGGQGSFKGQPQHFGDGTRLSIL.

The chain uses TRBV28 and TRBJ2-3; 8 bases match TRBD2. This CDR3 has 16 residues. The junction had 12 bases not matched to a gene; V was cut back by 7 bases and J by 3 bases. Looked up from germline, CDR1 is MDHEN and CDR2 is SYDVKM. The CDR3 region is CASNTRRSGSTDTQYF. CDR3 bases: TGTGCCAGCAATACGAGGCGGAGCGGGAGTACAGATACGCAGTATTTT.

This chain connects TRBV9 to TRBJ1-5; TRBD1 is a possible D gene (6 bases). This CDR3 comprises 17 residues. The V end lost 3 bases, the J end lost 0 bases, and 16 bases lay between the germline ends. Germline CDR1 and CDR2: SGDLS and YYNGEE. The CDR3 DNA is TGTGCCAGCAGCGCCGGGACAAACCTGCATAGCAATCAGCCCCAGCATTTT. Its translation is CASSAGTNLHSNQPQHF.

The chain employs TRBV6-1 and TRBJ2-4; weak D call: TRBD1 (6 bases). This CDR3 is 14 amino acids long. V was shortened by 2 bases and J by 1 base, with 6 bases between the two germline ends. CDR1 MNHNS and CDR2 SASEGT come from the germline V gene. This chain's CDR3 is CASSEQGAKNIQYF. The CDR3 DNA reads as TGTGCCAGCAGTGAACAGGGGGCCAAAAACATTCAGTACTTC.

The rearrangement uses TRBV9 and TRBJ1-3; D is uncertain. Germline V gene lookup returns CDR1 SGDLS and CDR2 YYNGEE. CDR3 length: 14 amino acids. Trimming removed 7 bases from V and 0 bases from J, with 11 bases in between. DNA of the CDR3: TGTGCCAGCGGACTGTCGAGCTCTGGAAACACCATATATTTT. Encoded protein: CASGLSSSGNTIYF.

The chain is built from TRBV15 and TRBJ2-7; 9 bases are shared with TRBD1. The CDR3 is 18 amino acids. Germline CDR1 LNHNV, CDR2 YYDKDF (reference sequence). Unmatched junction bases numbered 13, after V lost 1 base and J lost 3 bases. The CDR3 loop is CATSRGGTGRKALYEQYF. CDR3 in DNA: TGTGCCACCAGCAGAGGGGGGACAGGGAGGAAAGCCCTCTACGAGCAGTACTTC.

V gene TRBV28 combines with J gene TRBJ1-5, with unresolved D. Germline assignment: CDR1 MDHEN and CDR2 SYDVKM. The CDR3 is 14 residues long. Trimming took off 3 bases at V and 10 bases at J, with 16 bases between the two ends. This CDR3 reads CASSFSRALSPQHF. CDR3 nucleotides: TGTGCCAGCAGTTTTAGCAGAGCCCTATCCCCCCAGCATTTT. Using reference TRBV28 and TRBJ1-5 for the parts outside the CDR3, the full variable domain is DVKVTQSSRYLVKRTGEKVFLECVQDMDHENMFWYRQDPGLGLRLIYFSYDVKMKEKGDIPEGYSVSREKKERFSLILESASTNQTSMYLCASSFSRALSPQHFGDGTRLSIL.

The chain carries TRBV30 and TRBJ1-5, with D perhaps matching TRBD1 (6 bases). The CDR3 length is 13 residues. V was clipped by 2 bases and J by 8 bases, with 13 bases between them. Germline V lookup: CDR1 GTSNPN, CDR2 SVGIG (reference sequence). The CDR3 DNA follows: TGTGCCTGGAGTAGTCAGGGGATTAAGCCCCAGCATTTT. Protein sequence: CAWSSQGIKPQHF.

The DNA for the CDR3 is TGCGCCAGCAGCTTCCCGGGACTAGCGGCCCGCGGAGGGGAGCTGTTTTTT. It encodes CASSFPGLAARGGELFF. This chain connects TRBV5-1 to TRBJ2-2, with 11 bases that match TRBD2. Germline V gives CDR1 SGHRS, CDR2 YFSETQ. The V segment lost 2 bases and the J segment 8 bases; nucleotides outside the gene matches: 11. This CDR3 is 17 amino acids long.

The V call is TRBV28, the J call TRBJ2-7; D possibly corresponds to TRBD1 (5 bases). The length of the CDR3 is 13 residues. Germline V gene lookup returns CDR1 MDHEN and CDR2 SYDVKM. V was trimmed by 2 bases and J by 3 bases, leaving 8 bases between them. The CDR3: CASSLGRDYEQYF. CDR3 bases: TGTGCCAGCAGTTTAGGCAGGGACTACGAGCAGTACTTC.

V gene TRBV10-1 combines with J gene TRBJ2-1; 10 bases align to TRBD2. This CDR3 comprises 15 residues. With 4 bases clipped from V and 8 bases from J, the junction kept 8 bases outside the gene matches. The V gene's germline CDR1 is WNHNN and CDR2 SYGVQD (reference sequence). The CDR3 protein is CASSGGAGGHDEQFF. In nucleotides, the CDR3 is TGCGCCAGCAGTGGAGGAGCGGGAGGGCATGATGAGCAGTTCTTC.

The V gene is TRBV5-1, the J gene TRBJ1-1; a possible D gene is TRBD1 (5 bases). The CDR3 totals 13 residues. Germline values: CDR1 SGHRS, CDR2 YFSETQ. V dropped 5 bases and J dropped 8 bases, with 16 bases sitting between them. The CDR3 sequence is CASSGAGLPEAFF. The CDR3 DNA is TGCGCCAGCAGTGGGGCTGGCCTCCCCGAAGCTTTCTTT.

V and J are TRBV5-1 and TRBJ2-7; D possibly corresponds to TRBD2 (5 bases). CDR1 is SGHRS and CDR2 is YFSETQ in the germline V gene. Between the trimmed V and J ends, which lost 4 bases and 5 bases, there was a span of 19 bases. CDR3 size: 15 residues. CDR3: CASSPGGLSWDEQYF. CDR3 bases: TGCGCCAGCAGCCCCGGCGGACTTTCTTGGGACGAGCAGTACTTC.

CDR3 amino acids: CASSLVGTSGSTDTQYF. CDR3 coding DNA: TGCGCCAGCAGCTTGGTCGGGACTAGCGGTAGCACAGATACGCAGTATTTT. The V and J genes are TRBV5-1 and TRBJ2-3; 11 nucleotides agree with TRBD2. The ends lost 0 bases at V and 0 bases at J; junction bases unmatched: 3. CDR3 size: 17 residues. The V gene's germline CDR1 is SGHRS and CDR2 YFSETQ.

On this clone itself: Other DNA sequences from this sample encode an identical CDR3 as well. V is TRBV28 and J is TRBJ2-7; no reliable D call. CDR3 length equals 11 residues. V was shortened by 2 bases and J by 4 bases, with 3 bases between the two germline ends. Germline CDR1 reads MDHEN; CDR2 reads SYDVKM. The CDR3 here is CASSLLYEQYF. The CDR3 region has the DNA TGTGCCAGCAGTTTACTTTACGAGCAGTACTTC.

The chain carries TRBV13 and TRBJ2-7; 7 bases agree with TRBD1. With V trimmed by 5 bases and J by 4 bases, 11 bases remained unmatched. Germline loops: CDR1 PRHDT, CDR2 FYEKMQ (reference sequence). This CDR3 is built from 15 residues. DNA of the CDR3: TGTGCCAGCAGCACTCGGGACAGCGGCACTTACGAGCAGTACTTC. Its translation is CASSTRDSGTYEQYF.

The chain carries TRBV19 and TRBJ1-1; the D is unclear. The CDR3 sequence is 14 residues long. V lost 3 bases, J lost 5 bases, and 13 bases lay in between. Germline CDR1 LNHDA, CDR2 SQIVND (reference sequence). CDR3 coding DNA: TGTGCCAGTAGTATGGAGGGAGGATGGACTGAAGCTTTCTTT. Its protein product is CASSMEGGWTEAFF. Supplemented by reference TRBV19 and TRBJ1-1, the full variable domain reads DGGITQSPKYLFRKEGQNVTLSCEQNLNHDAMYWYRQDPGQGLRLIYYSQIVNDFQKGDIAEGYSVSREKKESFPLTVTSAQKNPTAFYLCASSMEGGWTEAFFGQGTRLTVV.

The genes are TRBV29-1 and TRBJ2-3, with D perhaps TRBD1 (6 bases). Germline V lookup: CDR1 SQVTM, CDR2 ANQGSEA. The CDR3 consists of 17 residues. V was shortened by 4 bases and J by 5 bases, with 25 bases between the two germline ends. CDR3 region: CSVVFKGELHSVDTQYF. CDR3 sequence (DNA): TGCAGCGTTGTGTTCAAGGGGGAATTACATAGCGTAGATACGCAGTATTTT.

The chain carries TRBV19 and TRBJ1-4; D uncertain. V shed 3 bases and J shed 3 bases, with 11 bases lying between them. This CDR3 is 15 amino acids long. Per the germline V gene, CDR1 is LNHDA and CDR2 is SQIVND (reference sequence). This chain's CDR3 is CASSMSPGANEKLFF. DNA for the CDR3: TGTGCCAGTAGTATGTCTCCGGGTGCTAATGAAAAACTGTTTTTT. Combining the CDR3 with reference TRBV19 and TRBJ1-4 gives the whole variable domain DGGITQSPKYLFRKEGQNVTLSCEQNLNHDAMYWYRQDPGQGLRLIYYSQIVNDFQKGDIAEGYSVSREKKESFPLTVTSAQKNPTAFYLCASSMSPGANEKLFFGSGTQLSVL.

V usage is TRBV11-2 and J usage is TRBJ2-5; D remains ambiguous. The CDR3 contains 13 residues. Trimming pared 5 bases from V and 3 bases from J, leaving 10 bases between. Germline CDR1 SGHAT, CDR2 FQNNGV. The chain's CDR3 is CASSDSSEETQYF. For the CDR3, the DNA is TGTGCCAGCAGCGATTCCAGCGAAGAGACCCAGTACTTC.

This chain links TRBV2 with TRBJ1-1; D gene uncertain. The germline V and J ends were trimmed by 3 bases and 0 bases, with 14 bases remaining between them. The CDR3 is 16 residues long. Germline CDR1 is SNHLY and CDR2 is FYNNEI. CDR3: CASSEVRGTMNTEAFF. CDR3 nucleotide sequence: TGTGCCAGCAGTGAGGTTCGGGGAACCATGAACACTGAAGCTTTCTTT. The variable domain in full, completed from reference TRBV2 and TRBJ1-1, reads EPEVTQTPSHQVTQMGQEVILRCVPISNHLYFYWYRQILGQKVEFLVSFYNNEISEKSEIFDDQFSVERPDGSNFTLKIRSTKLEDSAMYFCASSEVRGTMNTEAFFGQGTRLTVV.

The chain recombines TRBV19 with TRBJ2-7; possibly TRBD1 for D (5 bases). V lost 5 bases, J lost 1 base, and 9 bases lay in between. This CDR3 comprises 13 residues. The germline gives CDR1 LNHDA, CDR2 SQIVND (reference sequence). DNA for the CDR3: TGTGCCAGTAGTGTGGGGCGGTCCTACGAGCAGTACTTC. Amino acids: CASSVGRSYEQYF.

This chain links TRBV11-3 with TRBJ2-5; TRBD2 matches 12 bases. The CDR3 contains 17 residues. CDR1 and CDR2 from the germline V gene are SGHNT and YENEEA. After removal of 3 bases from V and 1 base from J, the junction contained 6 bases not matched to a gene. The CDR3 is CASSLGLAGGAQETQYF. CDR3 in DNA: TGTGCCAGCAGCTTGGGGCTAGCGGGAGGGGCCCAAGAGACCCAGTACTTC.

This chain connects TRBV19 to TRBJ1-5; the match to TRBD1 covers 7 bases. The CDR3 length is 16 residues. Per germline, CDR1 LNHDA and CDR2 SQIVND (reference sequence). Trimming at V came to 9 bases and at J to 2 bases, leaving 13 bases not matched to a gene. For the CDR3, the DNA is TGTGCCAGCCACCCATGGGGCAGGGGGGGCAATCAGCCCCAGCATTTT. This encodes CASHPWGRGGNQPQHF. The whole variable domain, remainder taken from reference TRBV19 and TRBJ1-5, is DGGITQSPKYLFRKEGQNVTLSCEQNLNHDAMYWYRQDPGQGLRLIYYSQIVNDFQKGDIAEGYSVSREKKESFPLTVTSAQKNPTAFYLCASHPWGRGGNQPQHFGDGTRLSIL.